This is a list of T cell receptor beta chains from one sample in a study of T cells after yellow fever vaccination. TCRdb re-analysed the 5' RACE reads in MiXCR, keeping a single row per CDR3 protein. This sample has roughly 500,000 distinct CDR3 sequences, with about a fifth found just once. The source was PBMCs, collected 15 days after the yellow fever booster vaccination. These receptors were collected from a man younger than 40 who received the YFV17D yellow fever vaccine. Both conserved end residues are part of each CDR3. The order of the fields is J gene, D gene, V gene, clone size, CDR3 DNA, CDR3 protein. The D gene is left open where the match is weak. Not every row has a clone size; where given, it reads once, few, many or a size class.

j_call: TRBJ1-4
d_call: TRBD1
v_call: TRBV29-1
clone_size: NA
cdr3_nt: TGCAGCGTTGGGGAAACAGGGGCGTATAATGAAAAACTGTTTTTT
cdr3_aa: CSVGETGAYNEKLFF

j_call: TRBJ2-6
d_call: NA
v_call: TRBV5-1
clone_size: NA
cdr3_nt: TGCGCCAGCAGGTCAGCAGCAGTAAGGGCCAACGTCCTGACTTTC
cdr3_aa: CASRSAAVRANVLTF

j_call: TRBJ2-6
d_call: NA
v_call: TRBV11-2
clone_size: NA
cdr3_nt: TGTGCCAGCAGCTTCCAACTAGGATCCTACTCTGGGGCCAACGTCCTGACTTTC
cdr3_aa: CASSFQLGSYSGANVLTF

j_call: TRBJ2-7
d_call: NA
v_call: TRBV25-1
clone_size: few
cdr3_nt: TGTGCCAGCAGTGATTGGGTGAGGAAACAGGCCTACGAGCAGTACTTC
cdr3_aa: CASSDWVRKQAYEQYF

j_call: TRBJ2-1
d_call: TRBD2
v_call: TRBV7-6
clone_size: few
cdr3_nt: TGTGCCAGCAGCGCTAGCGGTCAAGCCTACAATGAGCAGTTCTTC
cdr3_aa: CASSASGQAYNEQFF

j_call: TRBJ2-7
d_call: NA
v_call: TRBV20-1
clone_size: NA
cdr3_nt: TGCAGTGCTAGAGGCGGCCCGGCCGGCGAGCAGTACTTC
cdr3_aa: CSARGGPAGEQYF

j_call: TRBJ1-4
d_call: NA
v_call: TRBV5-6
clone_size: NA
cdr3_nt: TGTGCCAGCAGCCCGACAGGAGTTAATGAAAAACTGTTTTTT
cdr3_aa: CASSPTGVNEKLFF

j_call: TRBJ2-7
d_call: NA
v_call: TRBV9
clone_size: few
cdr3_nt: TGTGCCAGCAGCGCGCTTGGGGGAGGAGAGGCCGAGCAGTACTTC
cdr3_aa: CASSALGGGEAEQYF

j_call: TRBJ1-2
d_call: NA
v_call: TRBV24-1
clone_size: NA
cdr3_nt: TGTGCCACCAGTGCCACGGGAGGCTACACCTTC
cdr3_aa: CATSATGGYTF

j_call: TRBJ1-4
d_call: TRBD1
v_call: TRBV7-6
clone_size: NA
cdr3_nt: TGTGCCAGCAGAAATCAGGGGGCAAGTGAAAAACTGTTTTTT
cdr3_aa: CASRNQGASEKLFF

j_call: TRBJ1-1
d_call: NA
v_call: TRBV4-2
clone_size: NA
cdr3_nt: TGTGCCAGCAGCCAAGAAGGTGCAGGACGAATGAACACTGAAGCTTTCTTT
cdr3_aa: CASSQEGAGRMNTEAFF

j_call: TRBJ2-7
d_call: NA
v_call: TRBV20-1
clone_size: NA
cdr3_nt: TGCAGTGCCACCACGTTAACAGGGTACTACGAGCAGTACTTC
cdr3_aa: CSATTLTGYYEQYF

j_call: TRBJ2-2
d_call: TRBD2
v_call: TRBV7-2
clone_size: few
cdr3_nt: TGTGCCAGCAGCTTGGTTGGGACTAGCGGGACCGGGGAGCTGTTTTTT
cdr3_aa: CASSLVGTSGTGELFF

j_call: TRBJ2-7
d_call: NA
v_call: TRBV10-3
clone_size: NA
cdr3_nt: TGTGCCATCAGTGAAGGACAGTCCTACGAGCAGTACTTC
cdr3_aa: CAISEGQSYEQYF

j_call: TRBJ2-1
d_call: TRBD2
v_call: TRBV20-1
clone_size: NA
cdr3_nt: TGCAGTGCCTGCGGACTAGCGGGAGTCTGGGAGCAGTTCTTC
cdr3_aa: CSACGLAGVWEQFF

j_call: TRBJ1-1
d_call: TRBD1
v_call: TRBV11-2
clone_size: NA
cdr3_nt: TGTGCCAGCAGCTTTTGGGGACAGGGTAACACTGAAGCTTTCTTT
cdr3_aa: CASSFWGQGNTEAFF

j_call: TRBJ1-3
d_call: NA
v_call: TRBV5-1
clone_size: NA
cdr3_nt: TGCGCCAGCAGCCTTGACTTTGGAAACACCATATATTTT
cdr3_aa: CASSLDFGNTIYF

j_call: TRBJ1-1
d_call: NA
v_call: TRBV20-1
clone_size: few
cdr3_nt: TGCAGTGCTGCCTCGGGGAACACTGAAGCTTTCTTT
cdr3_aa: CSAASGNTEAFF

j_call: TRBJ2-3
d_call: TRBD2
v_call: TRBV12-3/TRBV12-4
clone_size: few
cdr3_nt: TGTGCCAGCAGTTCCAGCGGGGCCGGGGATACGCAGTATTTT
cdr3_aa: CASSSSGAGDTQYF

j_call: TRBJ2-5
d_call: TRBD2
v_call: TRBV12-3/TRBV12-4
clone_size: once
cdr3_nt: TGTGCCAGCAGTTTAGCGCGGGGGGCCGGTGAAGAGACCCAGTACTTC
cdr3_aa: CASSLARGAGEETQYF

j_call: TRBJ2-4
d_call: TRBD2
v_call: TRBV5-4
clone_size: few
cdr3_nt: TGTGCCAGCAGCTTGGGGGGGCTAGCGGGAGTAGGTGGAAACATTCAGTACTTC
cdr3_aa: CASSLGGLAGVGGNIQYF

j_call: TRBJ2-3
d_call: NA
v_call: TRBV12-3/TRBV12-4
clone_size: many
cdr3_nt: TGTGCCAGCAGTTTTGGGTATACGCAGTATTTT
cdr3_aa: CASSFGYTQYF

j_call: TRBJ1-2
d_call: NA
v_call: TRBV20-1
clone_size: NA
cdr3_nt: TGCACCCCGGGGGAAAAAGGCTATGGCTACACCTTC
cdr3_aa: CTPGEKGYGYTF

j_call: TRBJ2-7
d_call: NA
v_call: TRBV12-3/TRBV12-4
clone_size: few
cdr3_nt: TGTGCCAGCAGTTTACGGTCCCCCGTACTCGAGCAGTACTTC
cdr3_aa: CASSLRSPVLEQYF

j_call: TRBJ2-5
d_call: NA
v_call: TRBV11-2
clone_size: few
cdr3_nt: TGTGCCAGCAGCTGGGGGAGGACCCTACAAGAGACCCAGTACTTC
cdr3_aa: CASSWGRTLQETQYF

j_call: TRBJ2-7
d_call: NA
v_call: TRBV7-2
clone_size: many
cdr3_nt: TGTGCCAGCAGCTTCGAACTCGGGAGCTTCTACGAGCAGTACTTC
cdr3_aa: CASSFELGSFYEQYF

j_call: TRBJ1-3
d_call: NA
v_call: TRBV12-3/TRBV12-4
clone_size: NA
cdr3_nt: TGTGCCAGCAGAGCCCTGTCAGGGGTTGGAAACACCATATATTTT
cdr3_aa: CASRALSGVGNTIYF

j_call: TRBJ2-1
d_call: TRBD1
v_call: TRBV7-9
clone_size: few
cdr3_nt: TGTGCCAGCAGCTACTGGGGGACAGGGTCTGATGAGCAGTTCTTC
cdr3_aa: CASSYWGTGSDEQFF

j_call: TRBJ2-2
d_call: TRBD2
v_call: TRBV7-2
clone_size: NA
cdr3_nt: TGTGCCAGCACCCGGGGGGGGTATCTTGTCGGGGAGCTGTTTTTT
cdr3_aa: CASTRGGYLVGELFF

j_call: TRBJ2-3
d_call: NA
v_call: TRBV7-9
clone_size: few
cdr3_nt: TGTGCCAGCAGTCTTCCCACAGGAGGGACAGATACGCAGTATTTT
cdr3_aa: CASSLPTGGTDTQYF

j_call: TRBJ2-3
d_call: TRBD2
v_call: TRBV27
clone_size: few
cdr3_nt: TGTGCCAGCAGTTCCAGCGGGACGTTCACAGATACGCAGTATTTT
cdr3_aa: CASSSSGTFTDTQYF

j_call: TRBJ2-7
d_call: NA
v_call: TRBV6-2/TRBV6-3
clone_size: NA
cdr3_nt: TGTGCCAGCAGTTATGGAATGCGGTACGAGCAGTACTTC
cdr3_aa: CASSYGMRYEQYF

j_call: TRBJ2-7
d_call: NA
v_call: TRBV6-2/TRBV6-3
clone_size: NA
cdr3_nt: TGTGCCAGCAGTGACCCCCCATCCCGAGACGAGCAGTACTTC
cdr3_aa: CASSDPPSRDEQYF

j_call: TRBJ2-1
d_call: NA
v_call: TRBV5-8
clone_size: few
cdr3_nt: TGTGCCAGCAGCCCGGGACCTTCCGGAAAGTTCTTC
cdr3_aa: CASSPGPSGKFF

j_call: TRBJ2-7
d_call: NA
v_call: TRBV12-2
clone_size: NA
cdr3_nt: TGTGCAAGTCGCTTTTACAGTCTTTTACAGTACTTC
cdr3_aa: CASRFYSLLQYF

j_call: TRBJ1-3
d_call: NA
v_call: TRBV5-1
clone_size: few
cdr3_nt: TGCGCCAGCAGCTCAGGGAACGGAAACACCATATATTTT
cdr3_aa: CASSSGNGNTIYF

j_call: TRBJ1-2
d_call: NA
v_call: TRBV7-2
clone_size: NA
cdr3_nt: TGTGCCAGTAACCCGGGGAGGGCACCCTATGGCTACACCTTC
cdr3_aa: CASNPGRAPYGYTF

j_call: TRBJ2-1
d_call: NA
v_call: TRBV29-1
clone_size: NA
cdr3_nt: TGCAGCGGACGGGGCGGCTCCTACAATGAGCAGTTCTTC
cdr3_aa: CSGRGGSYNEQFF

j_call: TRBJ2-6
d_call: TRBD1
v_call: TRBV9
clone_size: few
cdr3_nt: TGTGCCAGCAGCAACAGGGGGCCTGGGGCCAACGTCCTGACTTTC
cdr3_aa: CASSNRGPGANVLTF

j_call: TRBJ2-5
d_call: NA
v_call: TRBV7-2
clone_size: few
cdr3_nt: TGTGCCAGCAGCTTAGCGGGCGGAGCCCAAGGGACCCAGTACTTC
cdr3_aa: CASSLAGGAQGTQYF

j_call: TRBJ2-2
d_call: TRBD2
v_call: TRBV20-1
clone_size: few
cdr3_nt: TGCAGTGCCGCGCTAGCGGGAGTGGGCGGGGAGCTGTTTTTT
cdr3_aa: CSAALAGVGGELFF

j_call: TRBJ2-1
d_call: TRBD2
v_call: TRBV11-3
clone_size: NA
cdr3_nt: TGTGCCAGCAGCTTCACTAGCGGGAGCGTTGAGCAGTTCTTC
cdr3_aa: CASSFTSGSVEQFF

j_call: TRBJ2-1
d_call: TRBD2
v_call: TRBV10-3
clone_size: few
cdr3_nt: TGTGCCATCAGTGATTACGGGAGGGGCGATGAGCAGTTCTTC
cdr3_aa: CAISDYGRGDEQFF

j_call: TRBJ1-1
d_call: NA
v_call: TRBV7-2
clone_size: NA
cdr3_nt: TGTGCCAGCAGCTTAGCGTCGGTGAACACTGAAGCTTTCTTT
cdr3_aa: CASSLASVNTEAFF

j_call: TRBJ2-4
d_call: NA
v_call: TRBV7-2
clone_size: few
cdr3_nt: TGTGCCAGCAGCTTGTTTACAGGGAGGCAGTACTTC
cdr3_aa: CASSLFTGRQYF

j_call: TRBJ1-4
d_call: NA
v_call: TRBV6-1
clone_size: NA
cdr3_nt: TGTGCCAGCAGTGGGACAGTAACTAATGAAAAACTGTTTTTT
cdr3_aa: CASSGTVTNEKLFF

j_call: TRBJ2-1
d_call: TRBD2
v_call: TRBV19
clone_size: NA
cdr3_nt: TGTGCCAGTAGCGGCGGGACTAGCGAGGGTGAGCAGATCTTC
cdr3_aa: CASSGGTSEGEQIF

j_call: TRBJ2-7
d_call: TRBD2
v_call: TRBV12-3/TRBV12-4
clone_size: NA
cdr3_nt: TGTGCCAGCAGACTTAGCGGGAGTGAACACGAGCAGTACTTC
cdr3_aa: CASRLSGSEHEQYF

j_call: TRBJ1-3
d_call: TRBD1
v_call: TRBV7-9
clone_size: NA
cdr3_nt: TGTGCCAGCAGCGGCGACAGGGGGCCTGGAAACACCATATATTTT
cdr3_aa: CASSGDRGPGNTIYF

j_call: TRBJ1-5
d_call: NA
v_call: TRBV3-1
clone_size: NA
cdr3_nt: TGTGCCAGCAGCCAGGGGATCGAGTCCAATCAGCCCCAGCATTTT
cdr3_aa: CASSQGIESNQPQHF

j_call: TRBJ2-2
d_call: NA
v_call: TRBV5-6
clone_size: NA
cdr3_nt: TGTGCCAGCAGCTGGGAGCTCACCGGGGAGCTGTTTTTT
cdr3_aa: CASSWELTGELFF